A few counts support the clone carrying this T cell receptor beta chain. The antigen is unknown. The data were obtained in a study of shared clonotypes between healthy human individuals. The method was immunoSEQ multiplex PCR; TCRdb's version includes in-frame clones alone and lacks a portion of them. The sample holds about 2.4 million clones; approximately 94% are singletons and the top ten take 0.36%. V was cut by 10 bases and J by 11 bases, with 20 bases left in between. The CDR3 runs 12 residues. Germline CDR1 and CDR2: MNHEY and SMNVEV (reference sequence). Broader study findings: A limitation of the genetic and exposure-history diversity represented arose from few donors.

This chain connects TRBV27 to TRBJ1-1; TRBD1 is a possible D gene (6 bases). The TCR was taken from a man aged 18 to 29 in good health. Some clones in this sample may be carry-over from other donors' samples. The sample was naive CD4+ T cells from PBMCs. Noted subset: CD45RA+ positively selected. In DNA, the CDR3 is TGTGCCACCGCGCCCCCGGGGCAGGGGGCTTTCTTT. It encodes CATAPPGQGAFF.